This TCR beta chain was sequenced in a study of OX40 agonist ivuxolimab in advanced cancers. Study context: Males comprised about 78% of the group, whose mean age was approximately 60 years (range 23 to 79). Three patients had partial responses: one hepatocellular carcinoma, two cutaneous melanoma.

As for this clone: What it recognizes is unknown.

Trimming left V 2 bases short and J 3 bases short, with 10 bases between. The CDR3 totals 15 residues. Germline lookup yields CDR1 MNHNS and CDR2 SASEGT. The study's findings and limits: What antigens the expanded peripheral T cells recognized was never established.

TCRdb keeps only in-frame clones here, not all; method: immunoSEQ multiplex PCR. The sample consists of roughly 76,000 clones, 75% to 90% of them appearing once. The sequences come from CD4+ or CD8+ T cells sorted from blood, collected in a trial of the OX40 agonist ivuxolimab. The chain joins TRBV6-1 to TRBJ2-2; D perhaps matches TRBD1 (6 bases). The receptor was derived from an adult with an advanced solid tumor such as melanoma, head and neck, liver or kidney cancer. The CDR3 loop is CASSERDIHTGELFF. DNA for the CDR3: TGTGCCAGCAGTGAAAGGGACATCCACACCGGGGAGCTGTTTTTT.